This T cell receptor (beta chain) originates from a study of T cells expressing NK-cell markers. The overall study: Each TCR beta repertoire originated in sorted T cells that were CD3+CD56+NKG2C+, CD3+CD56+NKG2C- or CD3+CD56-NKG2C+.

Study results and limitations: HCMV specificity of the expanded NKG2C+ T cell clones stayed unclear. About 1.0-7.5% of CD8+ T cells in several donors belonged to dominant NKG2C+ clonotypes.

The CDR3 extends over 12 amino acids. Libraries used 5'RACE template switching adding universal primer site and UMIs. Each CDR3 protein gets one entry in TCRdb, which reprocessed the 5' RACE reads and gives no DNA. The sample has roughly 390,000 distinct CDR3 sequences. A note on this clonotype: The target antigen is unknown.

The material sequenced was blood T cells: a sorted CD56 or NKG2C T cell subset, CD4+ or CD8+ T cells, or bulk PBMC T cells (not recorded which). The V gene is TRBV12-3 or TRBV12-4, the J gene TRBJ1-1; TCRdb indicates TRBD1, and absent DNA this call remains unverified. The receptor was isolated from a man aged 18-70 years in good health. The CDR3 loop is CASTWKGTEAFF.